The next 32 T cell receptor beta chains were all read from a single sample in a study of blood T cell repertoires in COVID-19. Clones were sequenced by immunoSEQ multiplex PCR, and TCRdb holds only the in-frame ones, with some missing. The sample lists around 270,000 clones; around 84% were seen once. The material sequenced was peripheral blood. The receptors were gathered from a man between 60 and 70 years old with acute or convalescent COVID-19.

The V gene is TRBV7-2, the J gene TRBJ1-2, with TRBD1 as a possible D gene (6 bases). V was pared by 5 bases and J by 4 bases, with 11 bases between. The CDR3 totals 13 residues. Germline lookup yields CDR1 SGHTA and CDR2 FQGNSA. The DNA of the CDR3 is TGTGCCAGCAGCCCTACAGGGACCTATGGCTACACCTTC. Protein sequence: CASSPTGTYGYTF.

The gene calls are TRBV11-3 and TRBJ2-2; D remains unclear. Deletions cut 5 bases from V and 1 base from J, with 8 bases between. Germline V gene sequence: CDR1 SGHNT, CDR2 YENEEA. This CDR3 is 14 amino acids long. The CDR3 spells CASSPGGNTGELFF. CDR3 DNA: TGTGCCAGCAGCCCCGGCGGGAACACCGGGGAGCTGTTTTTT.

The chain joins TRBV10-3 to TRBJ1-3; 7 positions match TRBD1. The CDR3 runs 13 residues. In germline, CDR1 is ENHRY, CDR2 SYGVKD. After removal of 7 bases from V and 5 bases from J, the junction contained 5 bases not matched to a gene. CDR3 bases: TGTGCCATCACGGGGACAGATAGAAACACCATATATTTT. Amino acid sequence: CAITGTDRNTIYF.

The chain joins TRBV2 to TRBJ1-5; D is possibly TRBD1 (6 bases). This CDR3 has 15 residues. CDR1 is SNHLY and CDR2 is FYNNEI in the germline V gene. V was shortened by 4 bases and J by 4 bases, with 14 bases between the two germline ends. The CDR3 reads CASSAVGQGNQPQHF. For the CDR3, the DNA is TGTGCCAGCAGTGCGGTTGGTCAGGGGAATCAGCCCCAGCATTTT.

DNA of the CDR3: TGCGCCAGCAGCTCAGAACCCGACCCGGGGGTCTATGGCTACACCTTC. It specifies CASSSEPDPGVYGYTF. The V call is TRBV5-1, the J call TRBJ1-2, with TRBD1 as a possible D gene (5 bases). In germline, CDR1 is SGHRS, CDR2 YFSETQ. The CDR3 length is 16 residues. V was trimmed by 3 bases and J by 4 bases, leaving 19 bases between them.

The rearrangement links TRBV24-1 to TRBJ2-5; no definite D call. Trimming cost V 2 bases and J 0 bases, with 9 bases left between them. The germline CDR1 and CDR2 sequences are KGHDR and SFDVKD. This CDR3 contains 15 residues. The CDR3, as DNA: TGTGCCACCAGTGATTCTGGGCCGTACCAAGAGACCCAGTACTTC. Encoded protein: CATSDSGPYQETQYF.

This clone is deemed medium-sized. The rearrangement uses TRBV10-2 and TRBJ1-3, with a possible D match to TRBD1 (5 bases). The germline V and J ends were trimmed by 4 bases and 7 bases, with 14 bases remaining between them. Per the germline V gene, CDR1 is WSHSY and CDR2 is SAAADI. The CDR3 is 14 residues long. The CDR3 sequence: CASSAQGHSNTIYF. For the CDR3, the DNA is TGCGCCAGCAGTGCCCAGGGTCATTCGAACACCATATATTTT.

The chain joins TRBV11-3 to TRBJ2-7; TRBD1 agrees at 10 bases. The germline V gene encodes CDR1 SGHNT and CDR2 YENEEA. This CDR3 has 17 amino acids. V was pared by 1 base and J by 7 bases, with 13 bases of the junction left unmatched. The chain's CDR3 is CASSLGSGTGVTSEQYF. CDR3 in DNA: TGTGCCAGCAGCTTAGGTTCCGGGACAGGGGTTACGAGTGAGCAGTACTTC.

The V and J genes are TRBV4-2 and TRBJ2-2, with TRBD2 identical over 9 bases. V lost 2 bases to trimming and J lost 5 bases; unmatched junction nucleotides: 15. CDR3 length: 19 amino acids. Germline CDR1 LGHNA, CDR2 YNFKEQ. The CDR3 DNA is TGTGCCAGCAGCCAAAGATTAGGCCTAGCGGGGAGGGGAACCGGGGAGCTGTTTTTT. This gives the protein CASSQRLGLAGRGTGELFF.

The V and J genes are TRBV29-1 and TRBJ2-3; 8 nucleotides line up with TRBD1. This CDR3 is 14 amino acids long. Germline CDR1 reads SQVTM; CDR2 reads ANQGSEA. V gave up 6 bases and J gave up 4 bases; unmatched junction bases: 9. The CDR3 loop is CSVWTGRGADTQYF. CDR3 in DNA: TGCAGCGTATGGACAGGGCGAGGCGCAGATACGCAGTATTTT.

The rearrangement joins TRBV7-8 to TRBJ2-7; possible D gene TRBD2, 6 bases. Trimming took 5 bases from V and 0 from J, leaving 14 bases between them. The CDR3 spans 15 residues. The germline V gene encodes CDR1 SGHVS and CDR2 FQNEAQ. The DNA of the CDR3 is TGTGCCAGCAGCCCAATCACCGGGAGCTCCTACGAGCAGTACTTC. This encodes CASSPITGSSYEQYF.

This clone was picked up one time. The chain links TRBV20-1 to TRBJ2-5, with TRBD2 identical over 10 bases. The germline CDR1 and CDR2 sequences are DFQATT and SNEGSKA (reference sequence). The CDR3 spans 15 residues. The ends lost 3 bases at V and 1 base at J; junction bases unmatched: 5. CDR3 nucleotides: TGCAGTGCTAGTCGGCTAGCGGGAGCCCAAGAGACCCAGTACTTC. This encodes CSASRLAGAQETQYF.

The chain links TRBV5-1 to TRBJ1-2; TRBD1 matches at 10 bases. The V and J ends lost 0 bases and 10 bases, in that order; junction bases with no gene match: 12. The CDR3 is made up of 16 amino acids. Germline V gene lookup returns CDR1 SGHRS and CDR2 YFSETQ. CDR3 in amino acids: CASSLEPSGQGNDYTF. Here the CDR3 DNA reads TGCGCCAGCAGCTTGGAGCCCTCGGGACAGGGGAATGACTACACCTTC.

The gene calls are TRBV7-6 and TRBJ2-2; a weak D match, TRBD1 (6 bases). This CDR3 is built from 16 residues. Germline-derived CDR1 and CDR2 are SGHVS and FNYEAQ. With 1 base removed from V and 1 base from J, the gap between germline ends came to 10 bases. DNA for the CDR3: TGTGCCAGCAGCTTAGTGCCGACAGGGAACACCGGGGAGCTGTTTTTT. It codes for CASSLVPTGNTGELFF.

The rearrangement links TRBV9 to TRBJ2-4; 7 bases match TRBD1. Germline trimming cut 0 bases from V and 1 base from J; bases unmatched to any gene: 4. Germline V gene data show CDR1 as SGDLS and CDR2 as YYNGEE. The CDR3 is 16 amino acids. CDR3 sequence reads: CASSVDVGQAKNIQYF. CDR3 bases: TGTGCCAGCAGCGTAGACGTGGGACAGGCCAAAAACATTCAGTACTTC.

The chain employs TRBV6-5 and TRBJ2-7, with a weak D call TRBD1 (5 bases). The V gene's germline CDR1 is MNHEY and CDR2 SVGAGI. The ends were cut back, 5 bases at V and 3 bases at J, with 17 bases in the middle. This CDR3 has 15 amino acids. CDR3 in DNA: TGTGCCAGCAGTCTCAATTCTGTCGACAGCTACGAGCAGTACTTC. It yields the protein CASSLNSVDSYEQYF.

The chain employs TRBV9 and TRBJ2-5, with D perhaps TRBD2 (6 bases). The CDR3 covers 17 residues. CDR1 is SGDLS and CDR2 is YYNGEE in the germline V gene. V was trimmed by 0 bases and J by 1 base, leaving 16 bases between them. The DNA for the CDR3 is TGTGCCAGCAGCGTAGGAGTTAGGAGGGAGCCCCAAGAGACCCAGTACTTC. Translation: CASSVGVRREPQETQYF.

This clone was counted only a few times. The chain has TRBV5-8 and TRBJ2-1; D gene unclear. Trimming pared 7 bases from V and 8 bases from J, leaving 25 bases between. Germline CDR1 reads SGHTS; CDR2 reads YDEGEE. The CDR3 is made up of 16 amino acids. In nucleotides, the CDR3 is TGTGCCAGCCCCTTAGTCGAGCCTCTAGACTCCGATGAGCAGTTCTTC. This gives the protein CASPLVEPLDSDEQFF.

The chain is built from TRBV11-1 and TRBJ2-7, with TRBD1 as a possible D gene (5 bases). Trimming took off 2 bases at V and 2 bases at J, with 13 bases between the two ends. This CDR3 has 15 residues. Germline V gene data show CDR1 as SGHAT and CDR2 as FQDESV (reference sequence). The CDR3 spells CASSLLDTGTYEQYF. The CDR3 bases are TGTGCCAGCAGCTTATTAGATACAGGAACCTACGAGCAGTACTTC.

The chain is built from TRBV6-5 and TRBJ1-5, with 7 bases aligning to TRBD1. The V gene's germline CDR1 is MNHEY and CDR2 SVGAGI. This CDR3 spans 15 amino acids. Trimming took 6 bases from V and 3 from J; bases not matched to a gene: 8. The CDR3 protein is CASSLGGPLNQPQHF. In DNA, the CDR3 is TGTGCCAGCAGCCTAGGGGGCCCCCTCAATCAGCCCCAGCATTTT.

This chain joins TRBV18 and TRBJ2-3, with 8 positions matching TRBD2. The length of the CDR3 is 14 residues. Trimming at V came to 9 bases and at J to 7 bases, leaving 12 bases not matched to a gene. Germline V CDR1 and CDR2: KGHSH, LQKENI. CDR3: CASLRPGGANTQYF. The CDR3 nucleotides are TGTGCCAGTCTCCGGCCCGGGGGGGCGAATACGCAGTATTTT.

This chain uses TRBV5-1 with TRBJ2-1; the match to TRBD2 covers 7 bases. Per germline, CDR1 SGHRS and CDR2 YFSETQ. The trim removed 2 bases at V and 4 bases at J, leaving 9 bases unmatched. The CDR3 runs 16 residues. CDR3 protein: CASSLLREGLYNEQFF. For the CDR3, the DNA is TGCGCCAGCAGCTTACTCAGGGAGGGCTTGTACAATGAGCAGTTCTTC.

The chain joins TRBV18 to TRBJ1-2; TRBD1 agrees at 8 bases. The CDR3 is 14 amino acids. CDR1 and CDR2 from the germline V gene are KGHSH and LQKENI. Trimming at V came to 3 bases and at J to 3 bases, leaving 3 bases not matched to a gene. CDR3 residues: CASSPDREDYGYTF. CDR3 nucleotides: TGTGCCAGCTCACCGGACAGGGAGGACTATGGCTACACCTTC.

The CDR3 spells CASSLSPNTGELFF. As DNA, the CDR3 is TGTGCCAGCAGCTTGAGTCCGAACACCGGGGAGCTGTTTTTT. The genes are TRBV7-8 and TRBJ2-2; no definite D call. Germline V CDR1 and CDR2: SGHVS, FQNEAQ. There are 14 residues in the CDR3. Trimming removed 3 bases at V and 0 bases at J, with 5 bases between. Filled out from reference TRBV7-8 and TRBJ2-2, the complete variable domain reads GAGVSQSPRYKVAKRGQDVALRCDPISGHVSLFWYQQALGQGPEFLTYFQNEAQLDKSGLPSDRFFAERPEGSVSTLKIQRTQQEDSAVYLCASSLSPNTGELFFGEGSRLTVL.

The rearrangement links TRBV11-2 to TRBJ1-5; the D is unclear. The CDR3 sequence is 15 residues long. The ends were cut back, 5 bases at V and 3 bases at J, with 14 bases in the middle. Germline assignment: CDR1 SGHAT and CDR2 FQNNGV. Here the CDR3 DNA reads TGTGCCAGCAGCACTACCGGGTCCAACAATCAGCCCCAGCATTTT. Protein: CASSTTGSNNQPQHF.

V gene TRBV30 combines with J gene TRBJ2-5, with TRBD2 as a possible D gene (5 bases). Trimming cost V 2 bases and J 5 bases, with 9 bases left between them. In germline, CDR1 is GTSNPN, CDR2 SVGIG (reference sequence). This CDR3 is 12 amino acids long. In nucleotides, the CDR3 is TGTGCCTGGAGTCCGGGGATGGAGACCCAGTACTTC. Protein: CAWSPGMETQYF.

V usage is TRBV7-8 and J usage is TRBJ2-5; 10 bases line up with TRBD1. The length of the CDR3 is 13 residues. Germline CDR1 is SGHVS and CDR2 is FQNEAQ. With 5 bases clipped from V and 12 bases from J, the junction kept 9 bases outside the gene matches. The DNA for the CDR3 is TGTGCCAGCAGCGGGGGACAGGGGATTGTCAAGTACTTC. It specifies CASSGGQGIVKYF.

For this clone: At one end the junction does not follow the germline gene, possibly because of a read error. The chain joins TRBV7-3 to TRBJ1-6; D remains unclear. The CDR3 is 15 residues long. CDR1 is SGHTA and CDR2 is FQGTGA in the germline V gene. The CDR3 protein is CASSLMGAYNSPLHF. CDR3 nucleotides: TGTGCCAGCAGCTTAATGGGCGCCTACAATTCACCCCTCCACTTT.

The chain employs TRBV10-2 and TRBJ2-7; D may be TRBD1 (6 bases). This CDR3 region has 14 residues. V was pared by 7 bases and J by 1 base, with 14 bases between. CDR1 WSHSY and CDR2 SAAADI come from the germline V gene. CDR3 DNA: TGCGCCAGCACCCCCGACAGGCCTTCCTACGAGCAGTACTTC. Protein: CASTPDRPSYEQYF.

The V and J genes are TRBV7-2 and TRBJ1-1; D gene unclear. The V end lost 1 base, the J end lost 0 bases, and 15 bases lay between the germline ends. The germline V gene encodes CDR1 SGHTA and CDR2 FQGNSA. The CDR3 consists of 17 residues. In DNA, the CDR3 is TGTGCCAGCAGCTTAGGAGGGCGGGTAAGCATGAACACTGAAGCTTTCTTT. It is translated as CASSLGGRVSMNTEAFF.

This rearrangement joins TRBV10-2 to TRBJ2-7; 7 bases line up with TRBD1. Germline CDR1 is WSHSY and CDR2 is SAAADI. The CDR3 extends over 13 amino acids. V lost 2 bases, J lost 6 bases, and 4 bases stayed unmatched. The CDR3 loop reads CASSETGVREQYF. CDR3 sequence (DNA): TGCGCCAGCAGTGAGACAGGGGTTCGCGAGCAGTACTTC.

The chain has TRBV29-1 and TRBJ1-2; D is perhaps TRBD1 (6 bases). This CDR3 is built from 13 residues. Deletions cut 4 bases from V and 3 bases from J, with 12 bases between. Germline CDR1 SQVTM, CDR2 ANQGSEA. CDR3 bases: TGCAGCGTTGTGGTAGGGGGGGACTATGGCTACACCTTC. Amino acid sequence: CSVVVGGDYGYTF.